Listed below are T cell receptor beta chains from one sample, sequenced in a study of Graves' ophthalmopathy and Graves' hyperthyroidism. Each CDR3 protein gets one entry after TCRdb re-called the multiplex PCR reads with MiXCR. The top ten clones hold roughly 3% of a sample with 400,000 to 450,000 distinct CDR3 sequences, roughly 21% of them seen once. The source material was peripheral blood. These receptors all come from a woman between 18 and 30 years old with stable Graves' hyperthyroidism. Each CDR3 is given with its conserved first and last residue. D genes are given only for firm matches. Rows give clone size only sometimes, using once, few, many, or a class for an expanded clone.

CASSYASEGEQYF TGTGCCAGCAGCTATGCTTCCGAGGGGGAGCAGTACTTC . TRBJ2-7 . TRBV12-3/TRBV12-4
CASSPYGTQETQYF TGTGCCAGCAGTCCGTATGGGACACAAGAGACCCAGTACTTC many TRBJ2-5 . TRBV27
CASSEEYGVWGGYTF TGTGCCAGCAGTGAAGAGTATGGGGTCTGGGGAGGCTACACCTTC . TRBJ1-2 . TRBV6-1
CSASAPGDRGTQSPLHF TGCAGTGCTAGCGCGCCCGGGGACAGGGGGACCCAGTCACCCCTCCACTTT many TRBJ1-6 TRBD1 TRBV20-1
CASRGTRGGNTIYF TGTGCCAGCAGGGGGACCCGGGGTGGAAACACCATATATTTT many TRBJ1-3 . TRBV6-1
CASSLGRIAGGYEQYF TGTGCCAGCAGCTTAGGTCGAATAGCGGGAGGCTACGAGCAGTACTTC many TRBJ2-7 TRBD2 TRBV7-2
CASSPDRANTGELFF TGTGCCAGTAGTCCCGACAGGGCGAACACCGGGGAGCTGTTTTTT many TRBJ2-2 TRBD1 TRBV19
CASSRQGLGEAFF TGTGCCAGCAGTCGACAGGGATTAGGTGAAGCTTTCTTT . TRBJ1-1 TRBD1 TRBV9
CASTLVGSQPQHF TGTGCCAGCACCCTGGTGGGGTCTCAGCCCCAGCATTTT many TRBJ1-5 . TRBV6-1
CASRPQGSSYNSPLHF TGTGCCAGCAGACCACAGGGGAGCTCCTATAATTCACCCCTCCACTTT . TRBJ1-6 TRBD1 TRBV12-3/TRBV12-4
CASSTAQLLAGETQYF TGTGCCAGCAGCACAGCCCAACTACTAGCGGGCGAGACCCAGTACTTC few TRBJ2-5 TRBD2 TRBV11-2
CASSTPRGWDYTF TGTGCCAGCAGCACCCCGCGGGGGTGGGACTACACCTTC many TRBJ1-2 . TRBV28
CASRPQGGLHQPQHF TGTGCCAGCAGACCGCAGGGAGGGCTACATCAGCCCCAGCATTTT many TRBJ1-5 . TRBV6-2/TRBV6-3
CASRPGNSNQPQHF TGCGCCAGCAGACCGGGAAATAGCAATCAGCCCCAGCATTTT many TRBJ1-5 . TRBV10-2
CSVPRGGEQYF TGCAGCGTCCCCCGAGGGGGCGAGCAGTACTTC . TRBJ2-7 . TRBV29-1
CASSPRTSGRGEQYF TGTGCCAGCAGCCCCAGGACTAGCGGGAGAGGCGAGCAGTACTTC many TRBJ2-7 TRBD2 TRBV7-2
CASDPTGTGFKTQYF TGCGCCAGCGACCCAACCGGGACAGGGTTCAAGACCCAGTACTTC many TRBJ2-5 TRBD1 TRBV4-1